The 30 T cell receptor beta chains given below trace back to one sample, sequenced in a study of blood T cell repertoires in COVID-19. Clones were read by immunoSEQ multiplex PCR, and TCRdb kept only the in-frame ones, dropping some. The sample shows some 85,000 clones, about 80% of them seen only once. Specimen: peripheral blood. All receptors come from a woman over 75 with acute or convalescent COVID-19.

The chain carries TRBV5-4 and TRBJ2-7; 15 bases fit TRBD2. V shed 5 bases and J 3 bases; nucleotides not matched to a gene: 6. Germline lookup yields CDR1 SGHNT and CDR2 YYREEE (reference sequence). The CDR3 is made up of 16 amino acids. CDR3 bases: TGTGCCAGCAGTTGGGGACTAGCGGGAGGCCACTACGAGCAGTACTTC. Encoded protein: CASSWGLAGGHYEQYF.

Only one count was recorded for this clone. V usage is TRBV7-9 and J usage is TRBJ2-2; 7 bases align to TRBD1. CDR3 size: 16 residues. Germline lookup yields CDR1 SEHNR and CDR2 FQNEAQ (reference sequence). The trim removed 5 bases at V and 4 bases at J, leaving 10 bases unmatched. The CDR3 reads CASSPGTARATGELFF. CDR3 nucleotide sequence: TGTGCCAGCAGCCCAGGGACAGCAAGGGCCACCGGGGAGCTGTTTTTT.

This clone was counted between two and nine times. The J gene is TRBJ1-1, the V gene TRBV5-1, with a possible D match to TRBD1 (5 bases). The CDR3 spans 16 residues. Deletions cut 2 bases from V and 5 bases from J, with 19 bases between. CDR1 and CDR2 (germline): SGHRS, YFSETQ. The CDR3 sequence is CASSFPSGGAGTEAFF. The CDR3 DNA reads as TGCGCCAGCAGCTTTCCCTCGGGAGGGGCTGGTACTGAAGCTTTCTTT. The full variable domain, its missing parts supplied by reference TRBV5-1 and TRBJ1-1, is KAGVTQTPRYLIKTRGQQVTLSCSPISGHRSVSWYQQTPGQGLQFLFEYFSETQRNKGNFPGRFSGRQFSNSRSEMNVSTLELGDSALYLCASSFPSGGAGTEAFFGQGTRLTVV.

The gene calls are TRBV2 and TRBJ1-4; 10 nucleotides align to TRBD1. V lost 8 bases to trimming and J lost 8 bases; unmatched junction nucleotides: 8. CDR1 is SNHLY and CDR2 is FYNNEI in the germline V gene. The CDR3 length is 14 residues. CDR3 nucleotide sequence: TGTGCCAGCGGGGCGGACAGGGGGGGCGAAAAACTGTTTTTT. Encoded protein: CASGADRGGEKLFF.

The rearrangement joins TRBV19 to TRBJ2-7; possible D gene TRBD1, 6 bases. The CDR3 runs 15 residues. Germline V gives CDR1 LNHDA, CDR2 SQIVND (reference sequence). V was cut by 4 bases and J by 3 bases, with 16 bases left in between. DNA of the CDR3: TGTGCCAGTAGTAGGTCCGGGACAACTGGCTACGAGCAGTACTTC. Translating it yields CASSRSGTTGYEQYF. The complete variable domain, with remaining parts taken from reference TRBV19 and TRBJ2-7, reads DGGITQSPKYLFRKEGQNVTLSCEQNLNHDAMYWYRQDPGQGLRLIYYSQIVNDFQKGDIAEGYSVSREKKESFPLTVTSAQKNPTAFYLCASSRSGTTGYEQYFGPGTRLTVT.

The chain has TRBV30 and TRBJ1-3; TRBD1 aligns across 8 bases. This CDR3 spans 17 amino acids. Germline V gives CDR1 GTSNPN, CDR2 SVGIG (reference sequence). J was trimmed by 0 bases and V by 0 bases; bases with no gene match: 7. Written as DNA, the CDR3 is TGTGCCTGGAGTGTACTAGGGACAGGATTCTCTGGAAACACCATATATTTT. This gives the protein CAWSVLGTGFSGNTIYF. The entire variable domain, with the rest obtained from reference TRBV30 and TRBJ1-3, is as follows: SQTIHQWPATLVQPVGSPLSLECTVEGTSNPNLYWYRQAAGRGLQLLFYSVGIGQISSEVPQNLSASRPQDRQFILSSKKLLLSDSGFYLCAWSVLGTGFSGNTIYFGEGSWLTVV.

V is TRBV15 and J is TRBJ2-3, with 10 bases matching TRBD1. The CDR3 is 16 residues long. J gave up 3 bases and V 6 bases, and 9 bases lay outside the gene matches. The germline V gene encodes CDR1 LNHNV and CDR2 YYDKDF (reference sequence). For the CDR3, the DNA is TGTGCCACCAGGGCCCGGGACAGGGGAAGGACAGATACGCAGTATTTT. Translated: CATRARDRGRTDTQYF.

The chain uses TRBV2 and TRBJ1-1, with D unclear. The CDR3 consists of 14 residues. The V gene's germline CDR1 is SNHLY and CDR2 FYNNEI. V was pared by 8 bases and J by 5 bases, with 18 bases between. The CDR3: CASYLLTGETEAFF. The CDR3 DNA reads as TGTGCCAGCTATCTACTGACCGGGGAGACTGAAGCTTTCTTT.

V and J are TRBV7-8 and TRBJ1-5, with 8 nucleotides matching TRBD1. Trimming at V came to 5 bases and at J to 4 bases, leaving 7 bases not matched to a gene. The CDR3 consists of 15 residues. The V gene's germline CDR1 is SGHVS and CDR2 FQNEAQ. Written as DNA, the CDR3 is TGTGCCAGCAGCCGCGGACAGGGAAGGAATCAGCCCCAGCATTTT. Encoded protein: CASSRGQGRNQPQHF. The variable domain in full, completed from reference TRBV7-8 and TRBJ1-5, reads GAGVSQSPRYKVAKRGQDVALRCDPISGHVSLFWYQQALGQGPEFLTYFQNEAQLDKSGLPSDRFFAERPEGSVSTLKIQRTQQEDSAVYLCASSRGQGRNQPQHFGDGTRLSIL.

The rearrangement joins TRBV7-9 to TRBJ1-1; D gene ambiguous. V shed 6 bases and J shed 1 base, with 12 bases lying between them. The V gene's germline CDR1 is SEHNR and CDR2 FQNEAQ (reference sequence). The CDR3 runs 14 residues. The CDR3: CASSPGSSNTEAFF. The CDR3 DNA follows: TGTGCCAGCAGTCCGGGATCCTCGAACACTGAAGCTTTCTTT.

This chain connects TRBV19 to TRBJ2-6; TRBD1 agrees at 9 bases. V gave up 8 bases and J gave up 0 bases; unmatched junction bases: 5. CDR1 and CDR2 (germline): LNHDA, SQIVND (reference sequence). CDR3 size: 16 residues. CDR3 sequence reads: CASSTGGTSGANVLTF. The CDR3 DNA reads TGTGCCAGTTCGACAGGGGGTACCTCTGGGGCCAACGTCCTGACTTTC.

The genes are TRBV18 and TRBJ1-1; TRBD1 matches at 7 bases. The germline CDR1 and CDR2 sequences are KGHSH and LQKENI. Trimming at V came to 2 bases and at J to 3 bases, leaving 6 bases not matched to a gene. The CDR3 runs to 15 residues. CDR3 region: CASSPKTGLDTEAFF. CDR3 bases: TGTGCCAGCTCACCAAAGACAGGGTTAGACACTGAAGCTTTCTTT.

The V and J genes are TRBV5-1 and TRBJ2-7; TRBD1 aligns across 10 bases. J was trimmed by 2 bases and V by 7 bases; bases with no gene match: 9. This CDR3 is 15 amino acids long. Germline CDR1 is SGHRS and CDR2 is YFSETQ. CDR3 region: CASAPGTGAPYEQYF. DNA for the CDR3: TGCGCCAGCGCGCCCGGGACAGGGGCTCCCTACGAGCAGTACTTC. Full variable domain (outside the CDR3, taken from reference TRBV5-1 and TRBJ2-7): KAGVTQTPRYLIKTRGQQVTLSCSPISGHRSVSWYQQTPGQGLQFLFEYFSETQRNKGNFPGRFSGRQFSNSRSEMNVSTLELGDSALYLCASAPGTGAPYEQYFGPGTRLTVT.

The rearrangement uses TRBV30 and TRBJ2-3; 10 bases line up with TRBD2. CDR1 GTSNPN and CDR2 SVGIG come from the germline V gene (reference sequence). This CDR3 is built from 17 residues. After removal of 3 bases from V and 4 bases from J, the junction contained 13 bases not matched to a gene. The CDR3 loop is CAWSVPEEREGPDTQYF. The CDR3 DNA reads as TGTGCCTGGAGCGTACCTGAGGAGCGGGAGGGCCCAGATACGCAGTATTTT.

V usage is TRBV25-1 and J usage is TRBJ2-5, with a weak D call TRBD2 (6 bases). Germline V gene lookup returns CDR1 MGHDK and CDR2 SYGVNS. V lost 5 bases and J lost 5, with 18 bases in between. The CDR3 is made up of 15 amino acids. The CDR3 protein is CASSNLDLGRETQYF. CDR3 nucleotide sequence: TGTGCCAGCAGTAACCTGGACCTAGGGAGGGAGACCCAGTACTTC. Combining the CDR3 with reference TRBV25-1 and TRBJ2-5 gives the whole variable domain EADIYQTPRYLVIGTGKKITLECSQTMGHDKMYWYQQDPGMELHLIHYSYGVNSTEKGDLSSESTVSRIRTEHFPLTLESARPSHTSQYLCASSNLDLGRETQYFGPGTRLLVL.

The V gene is TRBV4-2, the J gene TRBJ2-5; D is perhaps TRBD2 (7 bases). V lost 0 bases to trimming and J lost 2 bases, with 10 bases between them. Germline V CDR1 and CDR2: LGHNA, YNFKEQ. The CDR3 sequence is 15 residues long. CDR3 residues: CASSQERGGQETQYF. CDR3 sequence (DNA): TGTGCCAGCAGCCAAGAAAGGGGGGGGCAAGAGACCCAGTACTTC.

This chain joins TRBV29-1 and TRBJ2-1; D unclear. Germline V gives CDR1 SQVTM, CDR2 ANQGSEA. This CDR3 region has 15 residues. V was trimmed by 1 base and J by 0 bases, leaving 10 bases between them. For the CDR3, the DNA is TGCAGCGTTGAAGGCGCTAAGAGCTCCTACAATGAGCAGTTCTTC. Its translation: CSVEGAKSSYNEQFF.

To note about this clone: The junction departs from germline at one end; a sequencing error may be responsible. This sequence joins TRBV2 and TRBJ1-2; a possible D gene is TRBD1 (6 bases). Germline CDR1 is SNHLY and CDR2 is FYNNEI. The CDR3 runs to 11 residues. As DNA, the CDR3 is TGTGCCAGCAGATACGCGGACAGAGGCGACTTC. Translation: CASRYADRGDF.

This chain uses TRBV6-5 with TRBJ1-2, with 11 bases matching TRBD1. The germline gives CDR1 MNHEY, CDR2 SVGAGI. Trimming at V came to 2 bases and at J to 5 bases, leaving 7 bases not matched to a gene. The CDR3 extends over 16 amino acids. The chain's CDR3 is CASSYTTRDRGYGYTF. In DNA, the CDR3 is TGTGCCAGCAGTTACACGACCCGGGACAGGGGGTATGGCTACACCTTC.

This clone was counted a few times. The rearrangement joins TRBV2 to TRBJ2-7; D perhaps matches TRBD1 (5 bases). CDR1 SNHLY and CDR2 FYNNEI come from the germline V gene. The CDR3 is 16 residues long. Trimming pared 3 bases from V and 0 bases from J, leaving 15 bases between. CDR3 DNA sequence: TGTGCCAGCAGTGAGGTTGGGGCGCCGAGCTCCTACGAGCAGTACTTC. It encodes CASSEVGAPSSYEQYF.

The gene calls are TRBV3-1 (or the pseudogene TRBV3-2) and TRBJ2-1; 10 bases align to TRBD2. V gave up 0 bases and J gave up 0 bases; unmatched junction bases: 2. The CDR3 sequence is 17 residues long. Germline CDR1 reads LGHDT; CDR2 reads YNNKEL (reference sequence). The CDR3 reads CASSQDSGGISYNEQFF. The CDR3 nucleotides are TGTGCCAGCAGCCAAGATAGCGGGGGGATCTCCTACAATGAGCAGTTCTTC.

The chain links TRBV18 to TRBJ2-5; 11 positions agree with TRBD2. After removal of 2 bases from V and 5 bases from J, the junction contained 7 bases not matched to a gene. This CDR3 spans 16 amino acids. In germline, CDR1 is KGHSH, CDR2 LQKENI. CDR3 nucleotides: TGTGCCAGCTCACCAACGACTAGCGGGATTGGGGAGACCCAGTACTTC. Translated: CASSPTTSGIGETQYF.

The J gene is TRBJ2-7, the V gene TRBV28; 7 nucleotides match TRBD1. The CDR3 totals 13 residues. CDR1 MDHEN and CDR2 SYDVKM come from the germline V gene. Trimming took 6 bases from V and 6 from J; bases not matched to a gene: 8. Here the CDR3 reads CASRATGRLEQYF. CDR3 nucleotide sequence: TGTGCCAGCAGGGCGACAGGGAGACTCGAGCAGTACTTC.

V and J are TRBV7-8 and TRBJ2-5; the match to TRBD1 covers 9 bases. Germline trimming cut 4 bases from V and 5 bases from J; bases unmatched to any gene: 8. Germline CDR1 reads SGHVS; CDR2 reads FQNEAQ. CDR3 length equals 15 residues. CDR3 DNA: TGTGCCAGCAGCTCGTTACAGGGGGCTCGGGAGACCCAGTACTTC. Its translation: CASSSLQGARETQYF.

A few counts support this clone. The chain combines TRBV5-1 with TRBJ1-1; D gene uncertain. This CDR3 is 14 amino acids long. Germline CDR1 reads SGHRS; CDR2 reads YFSETQ. V gave up 3 bases and J gave up 1 base, with 10 bases separating them. The CDR3 is CASSSHNPNTEAFF. As DNA, the CDR3 is TGCGCCAGCAGCTCTCACAACCCGAACACTGAAGCTTTCTTT.

This clone turned up a few times. The CDR3 region has the DNA TGCGCCAGCAGCCTTGGCCGACATAACCAAGAGACCCAGTACTTC. This sequence encodes CASSLGRHNQETQYF. The J gene is TRBJ2-5, the V gene TRBV5-1; D remains ambiguous. Germline CDR1 and CDR2: SGHRS and YFSETQ. Deletions cut 4 bases from V and 0 bases from J, with 13 bases between. The CDR3 consists of 15 residues.

The J gene is TRBJ2-6, the V gene TRBV5-1; D perhaps matches TRBD2 (5 bases). The CDR3 is 15 residues long. V was shortened by 2 bases and J by 3 bases, with 9 bases between the two germline ends. Germline V gene sequence: CDR1 SGHRS, CDR2 YFSETQ. The DNA of the CDR3 is TGCGCCAGCAGCTTAGGACGGGGTGGGGCCAACGTCCTGACTTTC. Protein sequence: CASSLGRGGANVLTF.

The J gene is TRBJ2-2, the V gene TRBV7-6; TRBD2 aligns across 8 bases. The germline V gene encodes CDR1 SGHVS and CDR2 FNYEAQ. The CDR3 runs to 15 residues. V lost 2 bases, J lost 5 bases, and 4 bases stayed unmatched. The CDR3: CASSLSGGRTGELFF. The CDR3 region has the DNA TGTGCCAGCAGCTTAAGCGGGGGACGGACCGGGGAGCTGTTTTTT.

The rearrangement uses TRBV3-1 (or the pseudogene TRBV3-2) and TRBJ2-4, with 13 bases matching TRBD2. CDR1 LGHDT and CDR2 YNNKEL come from the germline V gene (reference sequence). Unmatched junction bases numbered 0, after V lost 5 bases and J lost 8 bases. The CDR3 has 13 amino acids. The DNA for the CDR3 is TGTGCCAGCAGCACTAGCGGGGGGGACATTCAGTACTTC. It yields the protein CASSTSGGDIQYF.

The CDR3 spells CASSPRNSQRGDNEQFF. In nucleotides, the CDR3 is TGTGCCAGCTCACCACGGAATTCCCAGCGGGGTGACAATGAGCAGTTCTTC. The chain couples TRBV18 to TRBJ2-1; 7 bases map to TRBD2. Germline values: CDR1 KGHSH, CDR2 LQKENI. Trimming removed 1 base from V and 5 bases from J; junction bases left unmatched: 11. CDR3 length: 17 amino acids. The full variable domain, with the rest looked up from reference TRBV18 and TRBJ2-1, is NAGVMQNPRHLVRRRGQEARLRCSPMKGHSHVYWYRQLPEEGLKFMVYLQKENIIDESGMPKERFSAEFPKEGPSILRIQQVVRGDSAAYFCASSPRNSQRGDNEQFFGPGTRLTVL.